This T cell receptor beta chain comes out of a study of cytomegalovirus exposure and HLA in healthy donors (TCRdb year 2017). Describing the broader study: In an earlier analysis of around 540 of the donors, approximately 300 Gb of sequence data and some 100 million unique TCR beta sequences from 180 million or so T cells were reported. An early release covering 500 to 750 HLA-typed donors comprised about 290 gigabases of sequencing data and around 80 million unique TCR sequences. Among the roughly 430 genotyped donors, approximately 81% belonged to the genetic ancestry cluster associated with self-reported Caucasian donors. The study aimed to test whether cataloging public T cell receptors could reveal signatures of past pathogen exposure. Using immunosequencing, the study profiled T cell repertoires from fewer than 700 subjects and related those repertoires to cytomegalovirus serostatus. Besides the first cohort of some 670 subjects, a separate validation cohort made up of over 95 different subjects was used. To predict cytomegalovirus infection status, the study brought together high-throughput TCR immunosequencing, statistical association of individual TCRs with disease status, and machine learning. A later analysis re-analyzed previously published TCR beta repertoires from about 730 donors and added high-resolution HLA genotyping to study TCR occurrence patterns. In the later analysis, no new phenotypic data were used to find candidate immune exposures; instead, reliance was placed on TCR beta sequences and their occurrence across donors. An earlier analysis of several hundred of the donors used high-throughput TCR beta sequencing to judge whether each TCR beta V gene segment behaved as functional or pseudogenic. Donor age, sex, ethnicity and CMV serostatus were collected together with the repertoire data. In a later genetic analysis, genome-wide SNP genotypes for about 55% of the roughly 670 donors were used, and that subset was treated as a discovery cohort. All discovery cohort repertoires had been generated on a single sequencing platform. HLA typing included class I and class II loci at four-digit resolution. The number of donors typed differed by locus, with about 629-640 for A, B, C, DRB1 and DQB1, roughly 520 for DQA1, some 570 for DPA1, and around 460 for DPB1. Roughly five DR-DQ haplotypes were handled as single units for association and clustering because linkage in the cohort was strong. Among over 350 genotyped donors of the cohort, an average of roughly 240,000 unique TCR beta nucleotide sequences were sequenced per donor, 15% to 20% of them non-productive. What the authors observed across the whole study: The classifier was reported to diagnose cytomegalovirus status with high specificity and sensitivity in both the original cohort and the validation cohort. When HLA alleles, especially DR and DQ, strongly co-occurred, TCR associations were difficult to assign to individual alleles. Linkage disequilibrium might explain the correlated functional status among segregating V segments, but an unknown experimental factor could not be excluded. The authors suggested that the approach could potentially be extended to other disease states and immunological phenotypes. Because counts were too low, more than 15 rarely observed V segments, including chromosome 9 orphons, were left out of the earlier analysis of about 500 of the donors. For the cohort, immune exposure information was limited to CMV serostatus. In vitro tests confirmed that a few of the cytomegalovirus-associated TCR beta chains recognize cytomegalovirus antigens. Broadly in line with IMGT annotations, most TCR beta V segments showed up in productive rearrangements about 90% or about 30% of the time in an earlier analysis of 587 of the donors. A cluster of highly shared sequence variants was judged likely to be a technical artifact of the sequencing pipeline. In a later analysis, most CMV-associated TCR beta chains were found to appear HLA-restricted, with HLA associations seemingly driven largely by CMV exposure. Roughly uniform sequencing depth across donors was assumed in presence/absence analyses, although this assumption may not hold. A further reported finding was that TCR beta sequences accurately predicted the HLA-A and HLA-B alleles for most subjects in the first cohort. Specific HLA alleles were associated with 15,000 to 20,000 TCR beta sequences at a false discovery rate of 0.05 in a later analysis. Because HLA typing was missing for some donors at each locus, association tests included only the typed subset. In a later analysis, HLA-associated TCR beta chains showed more clonal expansion and lower generation probabilities than non-associated chains that were equally common. Most TCR sequences were observed very rarely across donors, whereas some public TCRs were present in many individuals. The cohort was sequenced for TCR beta chains only, and without alpha or paired-chain data the features that could be detected were limited. In a later genetic analysis, a missense DCLRE1C variant was associated with V-gene and J-gene trimming of TCR beta chains, and the association was replicated in an independent cohort. According to a later analysis, TCR association rates differed among HLA loci, with DRB1 alleles showing the most associated TCRs and HLA-C alleles showing the fewest. Because the 87-base-pair reads could not distinguish some IMGT-functional V segments, including TRBV6-2 and TRBV6-3, those segments were excluded. In the study, around 160 TCR beta chains were listed as associated with cytomegalovirus. According to a later analysis, parvovirus B19, influenza, CMV and Epstein-Barr virus appeared linked to several top co-occurrence clusters. In a later genetic analysis, fewer N-insertions in productive TCRs were reported among donors in an Asian-associated ancestry cluster than the roughly 700-donor mean.

To note about this clone: Its target antigen remains unknown. Base-call qualities are not available, and no considerably larger clone is one nucleotide away.

In total, just over 650 healthy bone marrow donors made up the cohort. At the time of sampling, every cohort member was nominally healthy, though immune exposures that went unrecorded were likely present. The donor tested CMV seropositive, placing the donor among the roughly 270 seropositive members of the cohort. Each donor provided a peripheral blood sample, and peripheral blood mononuclear cells were used for TCR beta sequencing. The Qiagen DNeasy Blood Extraction Kit was used to extract genomic DNA from the blood cell samples. Based on the germline V gene, the CDR1 and CDR2 sequences are SGHRS and YFSETQ. The trim is 0 bases for V and 1 base for J, with a gap of 10 bases between the germline ends. The CDR3 sequence holds 15 residues, the cysteine and phenylalanine included. CDR3 DNA only is kept here, 45 bases in frame from base 1. The protocol used for the library was the immunoSEQ multiplex PCR assay. For the multiplex PCR, a mixture combining 60 forward primers for TCR Vbeta segments and 13 reverse primers for TCR Jbeta segments was used. A multiplex PCR assay on genomic DNA amplified the CDR3 region of rearranged TCR beta genes. Amplified TCR beta libraries were sequenced as 87-base-pair reads on the Illumina HiSeq System. Per the authors' processing: A later analysis counted about 80 million unique TCR beta chains across the 670 or so repertoires, and 9.5 million to 11 million of these chains were shared by at least two donors. Raw reads were error-corrected and collapsed into unique sequences with a nearest-neighbor algorithm that merged closely related sequences to remove PCR and sequencing errors. To assign V, D and J gene segments, CDR3 sequences were aligned to IMGT reference sequences. For a sequence to be retained, a match of at least six nucleotides to both a V gene segment and a J gene segment was required. A rearrangement was called productive if the CDR3 had no stop codons and remained in frame with V and J, and every other rearrangement was called non-productive. Following IMGT convention, CDR3 was defined as the stretch from the second conserved V-encoded cysteine to the conserved J-encoded phenylalanine. In an earlier analysis of more than 550 of the donors, sequences lacking an unambiguous match to a single V gene segment were excluded. In an earlier analysis of approximately 610 of the donors, V segments were called functional above 56.7% productive rearrangements and were called segregating when the between-donor standard deviation exceeded 5%. A statistical classification framework was built to diagnose cytomegalovirus status from the catalog of TCR beta chain sequences. In a later analysis, V and J genes were assigned by comparing TCR nucleotide sequences against IMGT/GENE-DB human TR gene sequences. Using the TCRdist pipeline, a later analysis assigned CDR3 sequences along with most-parsimonious VDJ recombination scenarios. A later analysis defined each TCR beta chain by its CDR3 amino acid sequence plus V-gene family, and excluded reads lacking a unique V-gene family. A later analysis removed 500 to 600 highly shared, low-generation-probability nucleotide sequences to deal with suspected cross-contamination and a sequencing artifact. For each public chain, a later analysis derived a clonal expansion index from normalized ranks of inferred template counts within each repertoire. In a later analysis, generation probabilities were computed using a VDJ recombination model fitted to out-of-frame rearrangements, and the results were checked against IGoR. In a later analysis, hypergeometric tests were used to score TCR-TCR, TCR-HLA and TCR-CMV co-occurrence, with a repertoire-size bias correction applied to TCR pairs. To estimate false discovery rates, a later analysis permuted the HLA or CMV assignments 20 times. In a later analysis, co-occurring TCRs were grouped with DBSCAN, and TCRdist sequence similarity was added when clustering was performed within HLA-allele-positive subsets. Repertoires with fewer than 30,000 or more than 120,000 public chains, plus five repertoires with anomalous nucleotide sharing, were excluded from co-occurrence clustering. TCRdb re-hosts the immuneACCESS table, in-frame sequences only. Its copies lack some clones; in the studies checked, an unresolved V gene accounts for under half of them, and the cause for the rest is not known. Clone size and V and J calls were adopted from that table, with D and trimming inferred from the DNA. Counted in this sample were just over 150,000 clones; approximately 70% of them appeared once. The ten largest clones represent about 7% of the sample.

The sample comprised PBMCs. The source is a middle-aged man in good health and CMV-seropositive. Here the chain combines TRBV5-1 and TRBJ1-1; perhaps TRBD1 is the D gene, with 5 bases matching. The nucleotide sequence reads as follows: TGCGCCAGCAGCTTGGAGGGGAAAACGAACACTGAAGCTTTCTTT. Translated, this gives CASSLEGKTNTEAFF.